This TCR beta chain was identified during a study of OX40 agonist ivuxolimab in advanced cancers. Findings and caveats of the study: Some of the lowest clonal expansion was seen in partial responders at 0.1-3.0 mg/kg. Average numbers of expanded clones were greater in CD8+ T cells than in CD4+. The study did not work out the antigen specificity of the expanded peripheral T cells.

V lost 6 bases, J lost 5 bases, and 16 bases lay in between. The CDR3 runs 14 residues. Germline V gives CDR1 LNHDA, CDR2 SQIVND (reference sequence). Remarks on this clone: Its antigen is not known.

The table came from immunoSEQ multiplex PCR; TCRdb's copy has only in-frame clones and leaves some out. The table lists about 80,000 clones, roughly 85% of them singletons. The V gene is TRBV19, the J gene TRBJ1-1; D perhaps matches TRBD1 (6 bases). This sequence originates from an adult with an advanced solid tumor such as melanoma, head and neck, liver or kidney cancer. Source: CD4+ or CD8+ T cells sorted from blood, taken in a trial of the OX40 agonist ivuxolimab. The DNA of the CDR3 is TGTGCCAGTAGAACCGGGGGGCGGACTACTGAAGCTTTCTTT. It encodes CASRTGGRTTEAFF.